A selection of T cell receptor beta chains follows, all from one sample in a study of technical replicates of blood from a handful of donors. Profiled with immunoSEQ multiplex PCR; TCRdb holds only in-frame clones, not every one. The table has about 83,000 clones, over 85% seen once. The sample taken for sequencing was T cells isolated from PBMCs. These TCRs come from a human donor in good health. The CDR3 runs from the conserved cysteine through the conserved F or W. D genes are given only for firm matches. Size values are once, few and many counts, or a class for expanded clones, and some rows have none.

TRBJ2-7 | TRBV11-2 | once | NA | TGTGCCAGCAGCTTAGGGCAGACTTACGAGCAGTACTTC | CASSLGQTYEQYF
TRBJ2-3 | TRBV10-1 | NA | NA | TGCGCCAGCAGCGCGTTGGGGCTGGGTACAGATACGCAGTATTTT | CASSALGLGTDTQYF
TRBJ2-1 | TRBV5-4 | NA | TRBD1 | TGTGCCAGCAGCCCGGGACAGCTCCAATATCCCAATGAGCAGTTCTTC | CASSPGQLQYPNEQFF
TRBJ1-2 | TRBV28 | NA | NA | TGTGCCAGCACCCCTGCGGCCTATGGCTACACCTTC | CASTPAAYGYTF
TRBJ1-3 | TRBV9 | once | TRBD1 | TGTGCCAGCAGCGCGACAGGGTACGGAAACACCATATATTTT | CASSATGYGNTIYF
TRBJ2-1 | TRBV10-3 | once | NA | TGTGCCATCAGTGAGTCTGGTCGGGGACTCCGACGAGATGAGCAGTTCTTC | CAISESGRGLRRDEQFF
TRBJ1-2 | TRBV28 | once | NA | TGTGCCAGCAGCCCCCCGGCGGCGTATAACTATGGCTACACCTTC | CASSPPAAYNYGYTF
TRBJ2-4 | TRBV6-5 | once | NA | TGTGCCAGCAGCCCACAGGGAGGGTTGGGAAACATTCAGTACTTC | CASSPQGGLGNIQYF
TRBJ2-5 | TRBV4-1 | NA | TRBD2 | TGCGCCAGCAGCCAGCCGGGACTAGCGGGAGGGCGGGAGACCCAGTACTTC | CASSQPGLAGGRETQYF
TRBJ1-6 | TRBV30 | NA | NA | TGTGCCTGGAACGCGGGGAGCTCCTATAATTCACCCCTCCACTTT | CAWNAGSSYNSPLHF
TRBJ1-2 | TRBV30 | NA | TRBD1 | TGTGCCTGGAGTTTGGGGGACAGGGACTATGGCTACACCTTC | CAWSLGDRDYGYTF
TRBJ2-5 | TRBV4-1 | NA | NA | TGCGCCAGCAGACCCGTGAGGGGCGGGAAGTCTCAAGAGACCCAGTACTTC | CASRPVRGGKSQETQYF
TRBJ2-7 | TRBV15 | once | TRBD1 | TGTGCCACCAGCAGGCGACCCGGGACAGGGTTACACGAGCAGTACTTC | CATSRRPGTGLHEQYF
TRBJ2-6 | TRBV10-3 | NA | NA | TGTGCCATCAGTGACTACAGGGTGTCTGGGGCCAACGTCCTGACTTTC | CAISDYRVSGANVLTF
TRBJ1-1 | TRBV6-5 | NA | NA | TGTGCCAGCAGTTACGGTGGAGGAAACACTGAAGCTTTCTTT | CASSYGGGNTEAFF
TRBJ1-5 | TRBV6-1 | NA | NA | TGTGCCAGCAGTGAAGAACGGAATCAGCCCCAGCATTTT | CASSEERNQPQHF
TRBJ1-2 | TRBV27 | once | TRBD1 | TGTGCCAGCAGTACCGGGACAGGGCTCAATGGCTACACCTTC | CASSTGTGLNGYTF
TRBJ2-1 | TRBV9 | NA | NA | TGTGCCAGCAGCGTAGGCCTTCTAAATGAGCAGTTCTTC | CASSVGLLNEQFF
TRBJ2-5 | TRBV7-9 | NA | TRBD2 | TGTGCCAGCAGCCTCCCACGGGGGGTAGACCACCAAGAGACCCAGTACTTC | CASSLPRGVDHQETQYF
TRBJ1-3 | TRBV6-5 | NA | NA | TGTGCCAGCAGTTATGACAGAAACTATGGAAACACCATATATTTT | CASSYDRNYGNTIYF
TRBJ1-6 | TRBV7-9 | NA | NA | TGTGCCAGCAGCTTATCAGCAGGGTATAATTCACCCCTCCACTTT | CASSLSAGYNSPLHF
TRBJ1-5 | TRBV27 | NA | NA | TGTGCCAGCAGTTTAAGCTCCCTACCGAATCAGCCCCAGCATTTT | CASSLSSLPNQPQHF
TRBJ1-2 | TRBV5-1 | NA | NA | TGCGCCAGCAGCTTGGCCCCCCAGGATAACTATGGCTACACCTTC | CASSLAPQDNYGYTF
TRBJ2-7 | TRBV27 | once | NA | TGTGCCAGCAGTTTCCGGGGCTACGAGCAGTACTTC | CASSFRGYEQYF
TRBJ1-5 | TRBV5-8 | NA | TRBD1 | TGTGCCAGCAGCTTGAACAGGGGGGATGATCAGCCCCAGCATTTT | CASSLNRGDDQPQHF
TRBJ1-4 | TRBV6-6 | NA | NA | TGTGCCAGCAGTTACTCCCGAGCTAATGAAAAACTGTTTTTT | CASSYSRANEKLFF
TRBJ1-6 | TRBV11-3 | NA | NA | TGTGCCAGCAGCTTAGGCCTATATAATTCACCCCTCCACTTT | CASSLGLYNSPLHF
TRBJ1-3 | TRBV27 | NA | NA | TGTGCCAGCAGTCCTACAGGGAATGCTGGAAACACCATATATTTT | CASSPTGNAGNTIYF
TRBJ1-2 | TRBV6-5 | once | NA | TGTGCCAGCAGTTATAGGACAGACTATGGCTACACCTTC | CASSYRTDYGYTF
TRBJ2-7 | TRBV6-6 | NA | NA | TGTGCCAGCAGTTACGCTGCGTTCTACGAGCAGTACTTC | CASSYAAFYEQYF
TRBJ2-7 | TRBV28 | NA | NA | TGTGCCACTGAGGCAGCGGTCACAAACTACGAGCAGTACTTC | CATEAAVTNYEQYF
TRBJ1-3 | TRBV4-2 | NA | NA | TGTGCCAGCAGCCCCCGGGAAGTCTCTGGAAACACCATATATTTT | CASSPREVSGNTIYF
TRBJ1-1 | TRBV5-1 | few | NA | TGCGCCAGCAGCTTGGTTAGTCTGCCTTCCAACACTGAAGCTTTCTTT | CASSLVSLPSNTEAFF
TRBJ2-2 | TRBV10-3 | NA | NA | TGTGCCATCAGTGAGTCGGATGGGGAGGGGGTCAGCACCGGGGAGCTGTTTTTT | CAISESDGEGVSTGELFF
TRBJ2-7 | TRBV7-2 | NA | TRBD2 | TGTGCCAGCAGCGCCGGACTTGGACTAGCGGGAGGATTCGAGCAGTACTTC | CASSAGLGLAGGFEQYF
TRBJ2-3 | TRBV4-2 | NA | TRBD2 | TGTGCCAGCAGGGTAAAGGAGCGGGAGGGCACAGATACGCAGTATTTT | CASRVKEREGTDTQYF
TRBJ1-1 | TRBV6-5 | NA | NA | TGTGCCAGCAGTTGGGGGGATACGAACACTGAAGCTTTCTTT | CASSWGDTNTEAFF
TRBJ2-1 | TRBV7-9 | NA | NA | TGTGCCAGCAGCACGGAGACTAGTTTAAGGGCGCACACTGAGCAGTTCTTC | CASSTETSLRAHTEQFF
TRBJ1-5 | TRBV4-1 | NA | TRBD1 | TGCGCCAGCAGCCCCAGATTTCCGGGACAGGGGGCGGCTTATAGCAATCAGCCCCAGCATTTT | CASSPRFPGQGAAYSNQPQHF
TRBJ2-7 | TRBV7-2 | once | TRBD1 | TGTGCCAGCAGCACTACCCGGGACAGGGGAGACTACGAGCAGTACTTC | CASSTTRDRGDYEQYF
TRBJ1-6 | TRBV30 | NA | NA | TGTGCCTGGGACTTAAGTGTTTCACCCCTCCACTTT | CAWDLSVSPLHF
TRBJ2-5 | TRBV4-1 | once | NA | TGCGCCAGCAGCCAAGAAGACGGGAGAGGGTCTGTAGAGACCCAGTACTTC | CASSQEDGRGSVETQYF
TRBJ1-1 | TRBV15 | NA | NA | TGTGCCACCAGCAGGCCAAGCTCCGGACTCAGGAACACTGAAGCTTTCTTT | CATSRPSSGLRNTEAFF
TRBJ2-1 | TRBV7-9 | NA | NA | TGTGCCAGCAGCACATCACCCCAAATAGACAGGTACTCCTACAATGAGCAGTTCTTC | CASSTSPQIDRYSYNEQFF
TRBJ2-5 | TRBV6-1 | NA | TRBD2 | TGTGCCAGCAGGCCTGGACTAGCCGGAGGGGAGACCCAGTACTTC | CASRPGLAGGETQYF
TRBJ1-2 | TRBV28 | NA | NA | TGTGCCAGCAGTACCTACTCCCAGGGTGCGGCCCAAGGCTACACCTTC | CASSTYSQGAAQGYTF
TRBJ2-4 | TRBV4-1 | NA | NA | TGCGCCAGCAGCCCCCTTAATCCGACGGGGAACATTCAGTACTTC | CASSPLNPTGNIQYF
TRBJ2-2 | TRBV10-3 | NA | NA | TGTGCCATCAGTGGTGATAGCATCCCCGGGGAGCTGTTTTTT | CAISGDSIPGELFF
TRBJ1-3 | TRBV15 | NA | NA | TGTGCCACCAGCAGAGAAGCAGGCGACTCTGGAAACACCATATATTTT | CATSREAGDSGNTIYF
TRBJ1-1 | TRBV14 | once | NA | TGTGCCAGCAGCCAAGTAGGGGAATTAGCTTTCTTT | CASSQVGELAFF